This TCR beta chain appears in the sequencing data of a study of blood T cells in healthy people across ages. Trimming cost V 0 bases and J 7 bases, with 7 bases left between them. Germline assignment: CDR1 SGHDT and CDR2 YYEEEE. The CDR3 is made up of 12 amino acids. Regarding the study as a whole: Roughly linear age-related decline in beta diversity appeared, significant by age 40.

Then a second PCR, running about 6 to 11 cycles, was carried out with a sample-barcoded 5' primer and a J-beta primer mix. Tagging of each cDNA molecule was performed by a template-switch adaptor with 12 random nucleotides. TCRdb re-called the 5' RACE reads with MiXCR, one entry per CDR3 protein. The table includes 750,000 to 1,000,000 distinct CDR3 sequences, roughly 28% detected once. Total RNA amounts of at least 5 micrograms were extracted per sample. This clonotype showed up just a few times. Its target is unknown. The data were also submitted as part of a second study, on T cells of mothers and their children. As reported in that work: Compared with unrelated pairs, related mother-child pairs had slightly higher, non-significant overlap.

Sequencing was performed on blood. This chain links TRBV5-6 with TRBJ1-2; D not certain. This receptor was obtained from a middle-aged woman in good health. CDR3 bases: TGTGCCAGCAGCTTGGGGGATACTGGCTACACCTTC. Protein: CASSLGDTGYTF.